The rows below give T cell receptor beta chains drawn from one sample of a study of blood T cell repertoires in COVID-19. Measured with immunoSEQ multiplex PCR; TCRdb has only the in-frame clones, and not every one. The sample holds about 260,000 clones; 75% to 90% are singletons and the top ten take more than 1.3%. Sequencing was done on a sample of peripheral blood. These receptors were taken from a middle-aged woman who had recovered from COVID-19. The CDR3 runs from the conserved cysteine through the conserved F or W. The D gene is left open where the match is weak. The listing skips clone size in some rows; elsewhere it reads once, few, many or a size class.

len | d_gene | j_gene | abundance | v_gene | CDR3aa | CDR3nt
15 | TRBD2 | TRBJ2-7 | NA | TRBV6-6 | CASRIAGGTPYEQYF | TGTGCCAGCAGAATAGCGGGGGGGACTCCCTACGAGCAGTACTTC
14 | TRBD1 | TRBJ2-1 | NA | TRBV7-8 | CASSQDRAYNEQFF | TGTGCCAGCAGCCAGGACAGGGCCTACAATGAGCAGTTCTTC
21 | NA | TRBJ1-3 | NA | TRBV21-1 | CASSKRGRDRSPPTLGNTIYF | TGTGCCAGCAGCAAAAGGGGGCGGGACAGGAGTCCCCCTACTCTGGGAAACACCATATATTTT
14 | TRBD1 | TRBJ1-1 | NA | TRBV6-5 | CASSADRVTTEAFF | TGTGCCAGCAGCGCGGACAGGGTGACGACTGAAGCTTTCTTT
13 | NA | TRBJ1-2 | NA | TRBV5-4 | CASAGRSGYGYTF | TGTGCCAGCGCGGGACGGTCTGGGTATGGCTACACCTTC
14 | TRBD1 | TRBJ1-4 | NA | TRBV5-4 | CASSRDRGNEKLFF | TGTGCCAGCAGCCGGGACAGGGGGAATGAAAAACTGTTTTTT
13 | NA | TRBJ1-1 | NA | TRBV15 | CATSSVVRGSILF | TGTGCCACCAGCAGTGTGGTGCGGGGCTCGATCTTATTT
15 | TRBD1 | TRBJ2-1 | NA | TRBV18 | CASSYAGGAYNEQFF | TGTGCCAGCTCATACGCAGGGGGCGCCTACAATGAGCAGTTCTTC
14 | NA | TRBJ1-1 | NA | TRBV5-1 | CASSLGQGITEAFF | TGCGCCAGCAGCTTGGGGCAGGGGATCACTGAAGCTTTCTTT
14 | TRBD1 | TRBJ2-2 | NA | TRBV5-1 | CASSIGTGSGELFF | TGCGCCAGCAGCATCGGGACAGGGTCAGGGGAGCTGTTTTTT
15 | TRBD2 | TRBJ2-3 | NA | TRBV18 | CASSSLRGGRDTQYF | TGTGCCAGCTCATCCCTACGGGGGGGCCGCGATACGCAGTATTTT
14 | NA | TRBJ2-7 | NA | TRBV27 | CASGVAGLFYEQYF | TGTGCCAGCGGAGTGGCAGGGCTTTTCTACGAGCAGTACTTC
17 | TRBD2 | TRBJ2-6 | once | TRBV10-3 | CAISGEGSYSGANVLTF | TGTGCCATCAGTGGGGAGGGCTCTTACTCTGGGGCCAACGTCCTGACTTTC
14 | TRBD2 | TRBJ2-3 | NA | TRBV29-1 | CSVQAGGSADTQYF | TGCAGCGTCCAAGCGGGGGGTAGTGCAGATACGCAGTATTTT
14 | NA | TRBJ1-5 | NA | TRBV2 | CASSESYRYQPQHF | TGTGCCAGCAGTGAATCCTACAGGTATCAGCCCCAGCATTTT
16 | NA | TRBJ1-2 | once | TRBV6-5 | CASSYSEGGPLYGYTF | TGTGCCAGCAGTTACTCGGAGGGGGGGCCCCTCTATGGCTACACCTTC
14 | NA | TRBJ2-2 | NA | TRBV19 | CASSGRGNTGELFF | TGTGCCTCCAGCGGCAGGGGGAACACCGGGGAGCTGTTTTTT
15 | NA | TRBJ1-5 | NA | TRBV10-3 | CAISEVGGGNQPQHF | TGTGCCATCAGCGAGGTGGGGGGAGGCAATCAGCCCCAGCATTTT
15 | NA | TRBJ1-1 | few | TRBV6-5 | CASSWVPEMNTEAFF | TGTGCCAGCAGTTGGGTTCCGGAGATGAACACTGAAGCTTTCTTT
15 | TRBD2 | TRBJ2-7 | NA | TRBV5-1 | CASAIIPSGGVEQYF | TGCGCCAGCGCCATCATACCTAGCGGGGGGGTTGAGCAGTACTTC
16 | TRBD2 | TRBJ2-1 | NA | TRBV5-1 | CASSLGLAGVYNEQFF | TGCGCCAGCAGCTTGGGGCTAGCGGGGGTCTACAATGAGCAGTTCTTC
14 | NA | TRBJ1-2 | NA | TRBV5-8 | CASSSLGGARGYTF | TGTGCCAGCAGCTCCCTGGGGGGGGCGCGTGGCTACACCTTC
13 | TRBD1 | TRBJ2-5 | few | TRBV10-3 | CAARQDRVETQYF | TGTGCCGCTAGACAGGACAGGGTAGAGACCCAGTACTTC
15 | NA | TRBJ2-3 | NA | TRBV18 | CASSPGGGPPDTQYF | TGTGCCAGCTCACCAGGCGGGGGCCCCCCAGATACGCAGTATTTT
15 | NA | TRBJ2-7 | NA | TRBV6-4 | CASSERAGSSYEQYF | TGTGCCAGCAGTGAAAGGGCGGGGAGCTCCTACGAGCAGTACTTC
15 | TRBD1 | TRBJ1-2 | NA | TRBV5-1 | CASSLIQGSNYGYTF | TGCGCCAGCAGCCTTATACAGGGGTCGAACTATGGCTACACCTTC
13 | NA | TRBJ2-2 | NA | TRBV6-6 | CASSYLSTGELFF | TGTGCCAGCAGTTACTTGAGTACCGGGGAGCTGTTTTTT
15 | NA | TRBJ2-5 | NA | TRBV7-6 | CASSLVASLPETQYF | TGTGCCAGCAGCTTAGTAGCTAGTCTTCCGGAGACCCAGTACTTC
16 | TRBD1 | TRBJ1-2 | NA | TRBV13 | CASNGRDRAHAYGYTF | TGTGCCAGCAACGGTAGGGACAGGGCTCACGCCTATGGCTACACCTTC
16 | TRBD2 | TRBJ2-7 | NA | TRBV18 | CASSPMDWRELYEQYF | TGTGCCAGCTCACCTATGGACTGGCGGGAGCTCTACGAGCAGTACTTC
15 | TRBD2 | TRBJ2-5 | NA | TRBV30 | CAWTSGGASQETQYF | TGTGCCTGGACTAGCGGGGGAGCCAGCCAAGAGACCCAGTACTTC
14 | TRBD1 | TRBJ1-2 | few | TRBV6-5 | CASSYDDRVDGYTF | TGTGCCAGCAGTTACGATGACAGGGTCGATGGCTACACCTTC
14 | TRBD1 | TRBJ1-5 | NA | TRBV5-1 | CASSPQGANQPQHF | TGCGCCAGCAGTCCCCAGGGGGCGAATCAGCCCCAGCATTTT
13 | NA | TRBJ1-2 | NA | TRBV7-2 | CASSFQGTYGYTF | TGTGCCAGCAGCTTCCAGGGGACCTATGGCTACACCTTC
15 | NA | TRBJ1-5 | NA | TRBV30 | CAWSPKYHSNQPQHF | TGTGCCTGGAGTCCTAAGTATCATAGCAATCAGCCCCAGCATTTT
11 | NA | TRBJ1-3 | NA | TRBV11-3 | CAPCSGNTIYF | TGTGCCCCGTGTTCTGGAAACACCATATATTTT
16 | NA | TRBJ1-4 | NA | TRBV4-3 | CASSQAIGGQGEKLFF | TGCGCCAGCAGCCAAGCGATCGGGGGGCAAGGAGAAAAACTGTTTTTT
12 | TRBD1 | TRBJ2-1 | NA | TRBV27 | CASRGQVYEQFF | TGTGCCAGCAGGGGACAGGTCTATGAGCAGTTCTTC
18 | TRBD1 | TRBJ2-7 | NA | TRBV7-8 | CASSRKGGTGVFSYEQYF | TGTGCCAGCAGCCGGAAAGGAGGGACAGGGGTCTTTTCCTACGAGCAGTACTTC
9 | NA | TRBJ1-2 | NA | TRBV20-1 | CSQLRGYTF | TGCAGTCAACTCCGGGGCTACACCTTC
15 | TRBD2 | TRBJ2-1 | NA | TRBV5-4 | CASSLTSGVYNEQFF | TGTGCCAGCAGCTTGACCAGCGGGGTATACAATGAGCAGTTCTTC
15 | NA | TRBJ2-2 | NA | TRBV7-3 | CASSRYGSNTGELFF | TGTGCCAGCAGCCGCTACGGGTCGAACACCGGGGAGCTGTTTTTT
13 | TRBD1 | TRBJ1-1 | NA | TRBV5-4 | CASSVGTGTEAFF | TGTGCCAGCAGCGTGGGGACAGGGACTGAAGCTTTCTTT
16 | TRBD1 | TRBJ2-6 | NA | TRBV5-5 | CASSFRQGIVANVLTF | TGTGCCAGCAGCTTTAGACAGGGTATTGTGGCCAACGTCCTGACTTTC
14 | TRBD1 | TRBJ2-2 | NA | TRBV19 | CASSSHRGTGELFF | TGTGCCAGTAGTAGCCACAGGGGCACCGGGGAGCTGTTTTTT